Reported below is one TCR beta chain. Its specificity is not known. These data belong to a study of cytomegalovirus exposure and HLA in healthy donors. About the study: A preliminary data release comprised 80 million to 95 million unique TCRs obtained from HLA-typed donors.

Study-wide results and caveats: Excluded: some indistinguishable V segments such as TRBV6-2 and TRBV6-3. As a later analysis showed, a missense DCLRE1C variant was linked to trimming of TCR beta V- and J-genes. It was likely that a cluster of highly shared sequence variants was a sequencing artifact.

PCR employed 60 Vbeta and 13 Jbeta primers. Only in-frame clones appear in the TCRdb table, and some are missing; sequencing was by immunoSEQ multiplex PCR. In the table there are 100,000 to 150,000 clones, approximately 80% of which are singletons. Germline V lookup: CDR1 SGHRS, CDR2 YFSETQ. J lost 5 bases, V lost 4 bases, and 5 bases had no gene match. The CDR3 has 15 residues. The TCR sequence derives from a man aged 35 to 55 in good health and CMV-seronegative. The genes are TRBV5-1 and TRBJ2-2; 10 nucleotides match TRBD1. The sequenced sample consisted of PBMCs. The CDR3 region is CASSRGQGRTGELFF. CDR3 bases: TGCGCCAGCAGCCGGGGACAGGGGAGGACCGGGGAGCTGTTTTTT.